This T cell receptor (beta chain) was profiled in a study of cytomegalovirus exposure and HLA in healthy donors. Whole-study results and caveats: Evidence from a later analysis indicated that most CMV-associated TCR beta chains looked HLA-restricted. Association of about 17,000 TCR beta sequences with HLA alleles was found at 0.05 false discovery rate in a later analysis.

This clone was observed once. Its matching antigen is unknown. PCR primers comprised 60 Vbeta and 13 Jbeta primers. Data came from immunoSEQ multiplex PCR; TCRdb stores just in-frame clones and leaves some out. This table has 150,000 or so clones, around 79% appearing once. Germline assignment: CDR1 DFQATT and CDR2 SNEGSKA (reference sequence). This CDR3 spans 9 amino acids. Trimming removed 6 bases at V and 14 bases at J, with 13 bases between. Each donor was nominally healthy when sampled (though unrecorded immune exposures were likely). Sequenced sample: PBMCs. The V call is TRBV20-1, the J call TRBJ1-2; D may be TRBD1 (5 bases). This TCR was sampled from a woman between 40 and 55 years old in good health and CMV-seronegative. The CDR3 region has the DNA TGCAGTGCCATCACGGGGGGGACCTTC. It yields the protein CSAITGGTF.